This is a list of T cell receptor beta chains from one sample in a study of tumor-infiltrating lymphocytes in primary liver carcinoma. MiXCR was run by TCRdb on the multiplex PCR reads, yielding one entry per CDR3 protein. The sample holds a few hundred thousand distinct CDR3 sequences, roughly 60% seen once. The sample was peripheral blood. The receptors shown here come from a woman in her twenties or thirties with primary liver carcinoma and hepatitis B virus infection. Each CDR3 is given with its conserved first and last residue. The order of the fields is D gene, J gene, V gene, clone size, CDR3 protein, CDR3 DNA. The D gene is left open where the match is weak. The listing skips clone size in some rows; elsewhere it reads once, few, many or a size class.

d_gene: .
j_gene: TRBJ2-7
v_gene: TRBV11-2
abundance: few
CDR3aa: CVSSLGHSYEQYF
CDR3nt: TGTGTCAGCAGCTTAGGACACTCCTACGAGCAGTACTTC

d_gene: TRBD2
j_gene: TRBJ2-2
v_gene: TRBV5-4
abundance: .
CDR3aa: CASSLALTSGSGGELFF
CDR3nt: TGTGCCAGCAGCTTGGCCTTGACTAGCGGGAGCGGCGGGGAGCTGTTTTTT

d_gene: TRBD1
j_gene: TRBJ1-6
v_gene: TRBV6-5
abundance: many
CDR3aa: CASSGTVTNSPLHF
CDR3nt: TGTGCCAGCAGCGGGACAGTGACTAATTCACCCCTCCACTTT

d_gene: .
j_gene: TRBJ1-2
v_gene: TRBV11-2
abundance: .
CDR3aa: CASSIAINYGYTF
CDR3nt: TGTGCCAGCAGCATTGCCATTAACTATGGCTACACCTTC

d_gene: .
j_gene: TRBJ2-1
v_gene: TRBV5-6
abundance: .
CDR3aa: CASSSQNSYNEQFF
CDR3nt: TGTGCCAGCAGCTCCCAGAACTCCTACAATGAGCAGTTCTTC

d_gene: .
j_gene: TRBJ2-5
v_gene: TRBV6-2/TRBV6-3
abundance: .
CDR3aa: CASSYSVRTPGETQYF
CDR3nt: TGTGCCAGCAGTTATTCGGTCAGGACGCCAGGGGAGACCCAGTACTTC

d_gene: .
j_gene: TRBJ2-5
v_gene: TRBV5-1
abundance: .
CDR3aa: CASSLDVWSKETQYF
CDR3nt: TGCGCCAGCAGCTTGGACGTCTGGAGCAAAGAGACCCAGTACTTC

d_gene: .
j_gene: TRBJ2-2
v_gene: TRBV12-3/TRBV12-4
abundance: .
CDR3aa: CASSSWTGKTGDLFF
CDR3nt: TGTGCCAGTAGTTCCTGGACGGGCAAGACCGGGGACCTGTTTTTT

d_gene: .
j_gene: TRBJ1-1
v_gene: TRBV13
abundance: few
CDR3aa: CASSLRGYTEAFF
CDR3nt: TGTGCCAGCAGCTTAAGAGGTTACACTGAAGCTTTCTTT

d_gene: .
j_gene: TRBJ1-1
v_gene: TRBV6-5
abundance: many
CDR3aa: CASSYSGLTEAFF
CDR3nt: TGTGCCAGCAGTTACTCGGGGTTAACCGAAGCTTTCTTT

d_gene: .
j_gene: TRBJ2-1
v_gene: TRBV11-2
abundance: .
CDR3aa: CASTNPRRAHNEQFF
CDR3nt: TGTGCCAGTACCAACCCGAGGCGGGCCCACAATGAGCAGTTCTTC

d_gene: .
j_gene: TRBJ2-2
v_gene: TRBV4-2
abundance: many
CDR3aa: CASSQDRGTGELFF
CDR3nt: TGCGCCAGCAGCCAAGATCGGGGGACCGGGGAGCTGTTTTTT

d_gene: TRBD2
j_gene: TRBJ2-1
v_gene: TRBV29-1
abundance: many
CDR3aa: CSVEESASGRNEQFF
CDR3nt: TGCAGCGTTGAAGAATCCGCTAGCGGGAGGAATGAGCAGTTCTTC

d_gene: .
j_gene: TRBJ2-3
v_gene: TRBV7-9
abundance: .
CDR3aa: CASSFSLVGDTQYF
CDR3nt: TGTGCCAGCAGCTTTAGTCTAGTGGGGGATACGCAGTATTTT

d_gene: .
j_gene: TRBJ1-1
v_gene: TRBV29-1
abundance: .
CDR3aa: CSAGHANTEVFF
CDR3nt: TGCAGCGCTGGACACGCGAACACTGAAGTTTTCTTT

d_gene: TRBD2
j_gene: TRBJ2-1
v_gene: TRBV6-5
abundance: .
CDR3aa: CASRQLLAGDGNDQFF
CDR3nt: TGTGCCAGCCGGCAATTACTAGCGGGGGATGGGAATGATCAGTTCTTC

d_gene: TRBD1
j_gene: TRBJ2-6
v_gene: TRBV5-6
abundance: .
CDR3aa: CANSLGQAGANVLTF
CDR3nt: TGTGCCAACAGCTTGGGACAGGCTGGGGCCAACGTCCTGACTTTC

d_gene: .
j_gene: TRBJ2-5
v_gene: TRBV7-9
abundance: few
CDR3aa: CASSPRGTQYF
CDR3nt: TGTGCCAGCAGCCCGCGAGGGACCCAGTACTTC

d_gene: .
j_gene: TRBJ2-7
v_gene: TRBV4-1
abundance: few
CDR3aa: CASSQVEGGEQYF
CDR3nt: TGCGCCAGCAGCCAAGTTGAAGGGGGCGAGCAGTACTTC

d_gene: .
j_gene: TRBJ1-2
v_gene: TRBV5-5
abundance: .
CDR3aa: CASSPTINYGYIF
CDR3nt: TGTGCCAGCAGCCCTACAATCAACTATGGCTACATCTTC

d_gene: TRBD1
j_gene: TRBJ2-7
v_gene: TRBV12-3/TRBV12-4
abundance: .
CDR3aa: CASRGQGSYEQYF
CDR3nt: TGTGCCAGCAGGGGACAGGGTTCCTACGAGCAGTACTTC

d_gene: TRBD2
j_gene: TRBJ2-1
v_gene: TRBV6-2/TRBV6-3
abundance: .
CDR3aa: CASSDRLAGGNEQFF
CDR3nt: TGTGCCAGCAGTGACCGACTAGCGGGAGGAAATGAGCAGTTCTTC

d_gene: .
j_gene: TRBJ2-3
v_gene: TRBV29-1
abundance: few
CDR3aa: CSATPSTDTQYF
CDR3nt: TGCAGCGCCACGCCGAGCACAGATACGCAGTATTTT

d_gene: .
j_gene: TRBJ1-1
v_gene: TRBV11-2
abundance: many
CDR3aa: CASSPPMALETEAFF
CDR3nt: TGTGCCAGCAGCCCACCTATGGCATTGGAGACTGAAGCTTTCTTT

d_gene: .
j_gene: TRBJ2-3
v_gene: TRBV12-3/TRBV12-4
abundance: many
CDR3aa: CASGRTGRADTQYF
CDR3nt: TGTGCCAGCGGGAGGACCGGTCGTGCAGATACGCAGTATTTT

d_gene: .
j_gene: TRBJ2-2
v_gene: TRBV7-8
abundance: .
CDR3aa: CASSKGVDTGELFF
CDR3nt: TGTGCCAGCAGCAAAGGGGTGGACACCGGGGAGCTGTTTTTT

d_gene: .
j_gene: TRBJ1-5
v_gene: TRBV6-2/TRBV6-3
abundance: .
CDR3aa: CASCYSGARSNQPQHF
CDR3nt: TGTGCCAGCTGTTACTCGGGGGCGAGGAGCAATCAGCCCCAGCATTTC

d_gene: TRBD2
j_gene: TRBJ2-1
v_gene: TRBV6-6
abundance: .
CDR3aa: CASNDRTGTSVNNEQFF
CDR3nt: TGTGCCAGCAACGACAGAACCGGGACTAGCGTAAACAATGAGCAGTTCTTC

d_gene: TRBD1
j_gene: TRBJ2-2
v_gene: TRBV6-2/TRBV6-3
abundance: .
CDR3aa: CASSYSDRAHTGELFF
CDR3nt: TGTGCCAGCAGTTACTCTGACAGGGCCCACACCGGGGAGCTGTTTTTT

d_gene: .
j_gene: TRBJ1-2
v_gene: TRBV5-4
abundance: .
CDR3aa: CASSSSPGVLVGYTF
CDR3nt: TGTGCCAGCAGCTCTTCTCCCGGGGTTCTGGTCGGCTACACCTTC

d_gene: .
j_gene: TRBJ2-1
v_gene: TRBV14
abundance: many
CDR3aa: CASSFRGFHNEQFF
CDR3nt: TGTGCCAGCAGCTTCAGGGGATTTCACAATGAGCAGTTCTTC

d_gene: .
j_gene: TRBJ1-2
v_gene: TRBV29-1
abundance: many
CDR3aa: CSAEGTNYGYTF
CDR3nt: TGCAGCGCCGAAGGTACTAACTATGGCTACACCTTC